This T cell receptor beta chain was identified during a study of early stage breast cancer tumors. Background on the study: Of about 17 invasive breast tumors, about a dozen were hormone receptor-positive, HER2-negative.

The protocol was immunoSEQ multiplex PCR, while the TCRdb copy is restricted to in-frame clones and leaves out a portion. The sample records roughly 40,000 clones, around 73% being singletons. Whole-study findings and limits: Compared with adjacent normal breast, tumors showed about 2.3-fold denser, more clonal T cells.

Germline-derived CDR1 and CDR2 are SGHTA and FQGNSA. With V trimmed by 3 bases and J by 12 bases, 8 bases remained unmatched. The CDR3 covers 13 residues. As regards this clone: The antigen is unknown.

This TCR was recovered from a person between 50 and 60 years old with breast cancer. The gene calls are TRBV7-2 and TRBJ2-1; 7 bases line up with TRBD2. The sequenced material came from blood. As DNA, the CDR3 is TGTGCCAGCAGCTTGTCTCCTCGGGAGGCGCAGTTCTTC. Amino acids: CASSLSPREAQFF.